Below are 14 T cell receptor beta chains sequenced from a single sample in a study of Ad26.COV2.S vaccination and SARS-CoV-2 variants. Regarding treatment: about 20 received Ad26.COV2.S at low or high dose, single or two shots; about 5 received placebo; per-sample allocation not given. Sampling happened 63 days after the first vaccine or placebo injection. Generated by immunoSEQ multiplex PCR, the TCRdb table keeps only in-frame clones and is missing some. Of fewer than 500,000 clones detected, about 91% appear once; the ten largest clones hold approximately 2.5%. The material was peripheral blood, obtained in a trial of Ad26.COV2.S vaccine versus placebo. These receptors originate from a person between 18 and 65 years old who received the Ad26.COV2.S COVID-19 vaccine or a placebo.

This chain joins TRBV6-6 and TRBJ2-1; 8 bases fit TRBD2. CDR1 is MNHNY and CDR2 is SVGAGI in the germline V gene (reference sequence). The V gene end was trimmed by 6 bases and the J gene end by 8 bases; junction bases not matched to a gene: 12. The CDR3 extends over 15 amino acids. Written as DNA, the CDR3 is TGTGCCAGCAGCCGGCTTCCGGGACTAGATGATGAGCAGTTCTTC. Translated: CASSRLPGLDDEQFF.

The V gene is TRBV18, the J gene TRBJ2-5, with no clear D. The CDR3 consists of 14 residues. Looked up from germline, CDR1 is KGHSH and CDR2 is LQKENI. The V and J ends lost 3 bases and 2 bases respectively, with 10 bases between them. The CDR3 DNA follows: TGTGCCAGCTCACCTTCCAGGCTTCAAGAGACCCAGTACTTC. Protein product: CASSPSRLQETQYF.

The rearrangement joins TRBV30 to TRBJ1-1, with no clear D. Trimming left V 2 bases short and J 3 bases short, with 10 bases between. This CDR3 contains 13 residues. The germline V gene encodes CDR1 GTSNPN and CDR2 SVGIG (reference sequence). The CDR3 DNA is TGTGCCTGGAGTACAGCCGATTACACTGAAGCTTTCTTT. Translation gives CAWSTADYTEAFF.

The chain has TRBV2 and TRBJ2-7, with 7 bases fitting TRBD1. Germline V CDR1 and CDR2: SNHLY, FYNNEI. This CDR3 has 14 amino acids. Losses at the gene ends were 6 bases for V and 4 bases for J; bases not matched to a gene: 9. The CDR3 spells CASSLLTGWYEQYF. In DNA form, the CDR3 reads TGTGCCAGCAGCCTTCTGACAGGGTGGTACGAGCAGTACTTC.

In this sample, this clone turned up a few times. The sample contains more than one DNA sequence encoding this CDR3. The chain employs TRBV18 and TRBJ1-2; 7 nucleotides line up with TRBD1. The CDR3 extends over 13 amino acids. The V segment lost 3 bases and the J segment 2 bases; nucleotides outside the gene matches: 0. Germline V CDR1 and CDR2: KGHSH, LQKENI. The chain's CDR3 is CASSPDRNYGYTF. As DNA, the CDR3 is TGTGCCAGCTCACCGGACAGGAACTATGGCTACACCTTC.

A remark on this clone: Its ends do not fully match the called genes, so a read error is possible. The rearrangement uses TRBV5-1 and TRBJ1-1; tentatively, D is TRBD1 (5 bases). Germline V gives CDR1 SGHRS, CDR2 YFSETQ. This CDR3 has 14 amino acids. As DNA, the CDR3 is TGCGCCAGCAGCTTGGTTTGGGGGAACGCTGAAGCTTTCTTT. Its translation: CASSLVWGNAEAFF.

The chain is built from TRBV29-1 and TRBJ2-1; the D is unclear. V lost 4 bases and J lost 7, with 14 bases in between. The CDR3 is made up of 13 amino acids. Germline CDR1 reads SQVTM; CDR2 reads ANQGSEA. The CDR3 bases are TGCAGCGTTGGTAAGCAGCTTAATAATGAGCAGTTCTTC. This encodes CSVGKQLNNEQFF.

This rearrangement joins TRBV10-3 to TRBJ2-7; tentatively, D is TRBD1 (6 bases). This CDR3 has 12 amino acids. V was clipped by 11 bases and J by 0 bases, with 11 bases between them. The germline V gene encodes CDR1 ENHRY and CDR2 SYGVKD. The CDR3 nucleotides read TGTGCCCGGGACACGAGCTCCTACGAGCAGTACGTC. This translates into CARDTSSYEQYV.

This chain joins TRBV5-1 and TRBJ2-3, with D maybe TRBD2 (5 bases). The CDR3 spans 15 residues. Looked up from germline, CDR1 is SGHRS and CDR2 is YFSETQ. Trimming cost V 6 bases and J 3 bases, with 17 bases left between them. CDR3 in DNA: TGCGCCAGCACTCCGCCGGGGAGAAGAACAGATACGCAGTATTTT. Residues: CASTPPGRRTDTQYF.

The chain joins TRBV9 to TRBJ2-7, with D unclear. This CDR3 region has 14 residues. In germline, CDR1 is SGDLS, CDR2 YYNGEE. The ends were cut back, 3 bases at V and 2 bases at J, with 12 bases in the middle. CDR3 in amino acids: CASSADGTTYEQYF. The CDR3 DNA sequence: TGTGCCAGCAGCGCCGACGGTACGACCTACGAGCAGTACTTC.

The genes are TRBV5-4 and TRBJ2-1; TRBD2 matches 16 bases. Per the germline V gene, CDR1 is SGHNT and CDR2 is YYREEE (reference sequence). The trim removed 3 bases at V and 14 bases at J, leaving 11 bases unmatched. The CDR3 has 16 amino acids. CDR3 residues: CASSSSGTSGRGAKFF. The CDR3, as DNA: TGTGCCAGCAGCTCGTCCGGGACTAGCGGGAGGGGGGCAAAGTTCTTC.

V usage is TRBV29-1 and J usage is TRBJ2-1; the D is unclear. There are 12 residues in the CDR3. V lost 5 bases and J 5 bases, leaving 10 bases between the germline ends. CDR1 is SQVTM, CDR2 ANQGSEA, per germline. The CDR3 nucleotides are TGCAGCGTTCAGACCGGGCACAATGAGCAGTTCTTC. Residues: CSVQTGHNEQFF.

The rearrangement joins TRBV7-8 to TRBJ2-1; D remains ambiguous. Trimming removed 1 base from V and 6 bases from J, with 7 bases in between. This CDR3 is built from 13 residues. Germline CDR1 SGHVS, CDR2 FQNEAQ. In DNA form, the CDR3 reads TGTGCCAGCAGCTTAGGATTTCTCAATGAGCAGTTCTTC. It encodes CASSLGFLNEQFF.

The V and J genes are TRBV4-1 and TRBJ2-7, with unresolved D. This CDR3 has 13 amino acids. Germline assignment: CDR1 MGHRA and CDR2 YSYEKL. Trimming removed 0 bases at V and 3 bases at J, with 6 bases between. CDR3 protein: CASSQDGLYEQYF. The CDR3 nucleotides read TGCGCCAGCAGCCAAGATGGTCTCTACGAGCAGTACTTC.